The 3 T cell receptor beta chains below were found in one sample sequenced in a study of T-cell memory formation after mild COVID-19. A single record per CDR3 protein comes from TCRdb applying MiXCR to the 5' RACE reads. This sample has about 90,000 distinct CDR3 sequences; more than 12% occur once, and the top ten carry approximately 39%. The sample was PBMCs or a T cell subset sorted from them (not recorded which). The source of these receptors is a man younger than 35 who had mild COVID-19 (a few samples of this study predate the infection). Cell type and time point are not known.

This clonotype showed up many times. The chain recombines TRBV29-1 with TRBJ2-7, with D unclear. Trimming left V 3 bases short and J 3 bases short, with 12 bases between. Germline V gene sequence: CDR1 SQVTM, CDR2 ANQGSEA. This CDR3 is built from 13 residues. The chain's CDR3 is CSVDPGLGYEQYF. The CDR3, as DNA: TGCAGCGTTGATCCCGGGTTGGGCTACGAGCAGTACTTC.

Ten or more counts support this clonotype. The V and J genes are TRBV7-2 and TRBJ1-1; TRBD1 aligns across 8 bases. V dropped 3 bases and J dropped 2; count of bases not matched to a gene: 2. Germline values: CDR1 SGHTA, CDR2 FQGNSA. The CDR3 spans 14 residues. The CDR3 nucleotides are TGTGCCAGCAGCTTCGGACAGGGAAACACTGAAGCTTTCTTT. Translation gives CASSFGQGNTEAFF.

This clonotype was counted a few times. The rearrangement joins TRBV6-2 or TRBV6-3 to TRBJ2-1; 16 bases map to TRBD2. The J segment lost 7 bases and the V segment lost 5 bases, leaving 14 bases of the junction unmatched. CDR1 and CDR2 from the germline V gene are MNHEY and SVGEGT. This CDR3 contains 19 residues. CDR3 region: CASSTPGLAGGPNVNEQFF. The CDR3 DNA sequence: TGTGCCAGCAGTACCCCGGGACTAGCGGGGGGGCCTAATGTGAATGAGCAGTTCTTC.